Sequencing of this TCR beta chain was carried out in a study of blood T cell repertoires in COVID-19. Germline V lookup: CDR1 SGHTA, CDR2 FQGTGA. CDR3 length: 13 amino acids. Trimming removed 1 base from V and 6 bases from J, with 9 bases in between. Assay used: immunoSEQ multiplex PCR; TCRdb lists only in-frame clones, some missing. The sample carries 300,000 to 450,000 clones, roughly 90% recorded once. Participant age was roughly 18 to 95 years, and participants resided in fewer than 25 US areas. This sequence originates from a woman aged 25 to 45 who had been exposed to COVID-19. Sequenced: PBMCs or T cells enriched from blood (not recorded which). The chain carries TRBV7-3 and TRBJ1-1, with no clear D. CDR3 amino acids: CASSLNGGAEAFF. CDR3 DNA sequence: TGTGCCAGCAGCTTAAACGGCGGGGCTGAAGCTTTCTTT.